The subject of this entry is one T cell receptor (beta chain). The antigen is not known. CD4+ T cell isolation took place after approximately 11 days of culture. Infection dated between March and December 2020, before the Alpha, Beta and Delta variants reached the United States. The vaccine given was either BNT162b2 or mRNA-1273, in two doses. The record originates from a study of vaccination effects on CD4 cells after COVID-19. Sequenced by immunoSEQ multiplex PCR; TCRdb stores in-frame clones only, minus some. The profile shows roughly 33,000 clones, roughly 75% of them singletons. The V end lost 2 bases, the J end lost 4 bases, and 2 bases lay between the germline ends. The CDR3 extends over 12 amino acids. CDR1 is MNHEY and CDR2 is SVGAGI in the germline V gene.

The chain recombines TRBV6-5 with TRBJ2-2; no definite D call. The receptor was derived from a human donor who had a prior SARS-CoV-2 infection. The specimen comprised CD4+ T cells from PBMCs cultured without peptide, sampled after COVID-19 vaccination. CDR3: CASSYLTGELFF. The CDR3, as DNA: TGTGCCAGCAGTTACCTCACCGGGGAGCTGTTTTTT.